The 12 T cell receptor beta chains in this list originate from one sample, sequenced in a study of T cells in localized non-small cell lung cancer. Generated by immunoSEQ multiplex PCR, the TCRdb table keeps only in-frame clones and is missing some. The repertoire holds 35,000 to 45,000 clones, with just over 90% as singletons. This material consisted of peripheral blood, taken before any cancer treatment. These receptors all come from a female donor older than 55 with stage I lung adenocarcinoma.

This clone was seen just once. V is TRBV25-1 and J is TRBJ2-3; the match to TRBD2 covers 13 bases. This CDR3 comprises 17 residues. Germline values: CDR1 MGHDK, CDR2 SYGVNS. The V gene end was trimmed by 1 base and the J gene end by 4 bases; junction bases not matched to a gene: 5. The CDR3 sequence: CASSELWTSGGPDTQYF. CDR3 in DNA: TGTGCCAGCAGTGAATTATGGACTAGCGGGGGCCCAGATACGCAGTATTTT.

The V and J genes are TRBV18 and TRBJ2-3, with D perhaps TRBD1 or TRBD2 (6 bases each). Germline CDR1 reads KGHSH; CDR2 reads LQKENI. The CDR3 is 14 amino acids. Trimming took off 9 bases at V and 4 bases at J, with 17 bases between the two ends. CDR3 in amino acids: CASSEGGRPDTQYF. Written as DNA, the CDR3 is TGTGCCAGTTCCGAGGGGGGCCGTCCAGATACGCAGTATTTT.

This chain uses TRBV6-6 with TRBJ1-2; 7 nucleotides align to TRBD1. The CDR3 covers 14 residues. V shed 5 bases, J shed 3 bases, and the junction held 6 bases outside the gene matches. CDR1 MNHNY and CDR2 SVGAGI come from the germline V gene (reference sequence). The DNA of the CDR3 is TGTGCCAGCAGTAACAGGGGTCCCCACTATGGCTACACCTTC. Its protein product is CASSNRGPHYGYTF.

This chain uses TRBV7-2 with TRBJ2-1, with D hard to call. The V gene lost 2 bases and the J gene lost 5 bases, with 7 bases spanning the gap. Germline CDR1 SGHTA, CDR2 FQGNSA. The CDR3 contains 13 residues. CDR3 sequence reads: CASSLNGNNEQFF. CDR3 nucleotide sequence: TGTGCCAGCAGCTTAAACGGTAACAATGAGCAGTTCTTC. The full variable domain, its missing parts supplied by reference TRBV7-2 and TRBJ2-1, is GAGVSQSPSNKVTEKGKDVELRCDPISGHTALYWYRQSLGQGLEFLIYFQGNSAPDKSGLPSDRFSAERTGGSVSTLTIQRTQQEDSAVYLCASSLNGNNEQFFGPGTRLTVL.

The chain uses TRBV19 and TRBJ1-2, with TRBD1 identical over 10 bases. Germline V CDR1 and CDR2: LNHDA, SQIVND (reference sequence). The CDR3 has 17 residues. V trimming: 0 bases; J trimming: 8 bases; junction bases outside the gene matches: 12. As DNA, the CDR3 is TGTGCCAGTAGTATAGATCTATCAACGGGACAGGGGAGAGGCTACACCTTC. It translates to CASSIDLSTGQGRGYTF.

This chain uses TRBV5-1 with TRBJ2-6; 8 nucleotides line up with TRBD1. The CDR3 totals 17 residues. Trimming took 0 bases from V and 2 from J; bases not matched to a gene: 4. Germline V gene data show CDR1 as SGHRS and CDR2 as YFSETQ. The CDR3 DNA follows: TGCGCCAGCAGCTTGGGGACAGGGAACCCTGGGGCCAACGTCCTGACTTTC. Residues: CASSLGTGNPGANVLTF. Full variable domain (rest looked up from reference TRBV5-1 and TRBJ2-6): KAGVTQTPRYLIKTRGQQVTLSCSPISGHRSVSWYQQTPGQGLQFLFEYFSETQRNKGNFPGRFSGRQFSNSRSEMNVSTLELGDSALYLCASSLGTGNPGANVLTFGAGSRLTVL.

This chain connects TRBV18 to TRBJ2-3; 9 bases are shared with TRBD1. This CDR3 spans 16 amino acids. The germline V gene encodes CDR1 KGHSH and CDR2 LQKENI. V trimming: 2 bases; J trimming: 4 bases; junction bases outside the gene matches: 7. CDR3 loop: CASSPLGQGQADTQYF. In DNA form, the CDR3 reads TGTGCCAGCTCACCATTGGGACAGGGCCAAGCAGATACGCAGTATTTT.

The sample holds one count of this clone. The CDR3 bases are TGTGCCAGCAGCCAGGACTGGACTGCTAGCACAGATACGCAGTATTTT. It is translated as CASSQDWTASTDTQYF. This chain connects TRBV4-2 to TRBJ2-3; the D gene is possibly TRBD2 (5 bases). V lost 3 bases and J lost 0, with 13 bases in between. The germline V gene encodes CDR1 LGHNA and CDR2 YNFKEQ. This CDR3 is built from 16 residues.

This chain links TRBV19 with TRBJ2-6, with D uncertain. CDR3 length: 18 residues. The germline gives CDR1 LNHDA, CDR2 SQIVND (reference sequence). V lost 4 bases to trimming and J lost 4 bases, with 20 bases between them. The CDR3 here is CASSTYIRVEDGANVLTF. The CDR3 DNA follows: TGTGCCAGTAGTACCTACATACGGGTAGAAGACGGGGCCAACGTCCTGACTTTC.

The chain uses TRBV7-9 and TRBJ2-5; TRBD2 is a possible D gene (5 bases). From germline, CDR1 is SEHNR and CDR2 FQNEAQ (reference sequence). V was trimmed by 1 base and J by 5 bases, leaving 14 bases between them. CDR3 length: 15 amino acids. The CDR3 DNA reads as TGTGCCAGCAGCTTAGAGGGCCCCACTAGGGAGACCCAGTACTTC. Amino acid sequence: CASSLEGPTRETQYF.

This rearrangement joins TRBV5-1 to TRBJ2-2; 13 bases are shared with TRBD2. Germline V gene sequence: CDR1 SGHRS, CDR2 YFSETQ. CDR3 length equals 16 residues. Unmatched junction bases numbered 4, after V lost 3 bases and J lost 5 bases. The CDR3 reads CASSYTSGGATGELFF. The CDR3 nucleotides read TGCGCCAGCAGCTACACTAGCGGGGGGGCGACCGGGGAGCTGTTTTTT.

The chain has TRBV5-6 and TRBJ2-1; D call uncertain. Germline assignment: CDR1 SGHDT and CDR2 YYEEEE. Trimming left V 2 bases short and J 7 bases short, with 10 bases between. The CDR3 is 13 residues long. The CDR3 sequence is CASSFSRRNEQFF. CDR3 in DNA: TGTGCCAGCAGCTTCTCGCGTCGAAATGAGCAGTTCTTC.